The present entry profiles one T cell receptor (beta chain) with its context. Its target is unknown. This record belongs to a study of blood T cells in healthy people across ages. Broader study findings: Diversity was higher, and naive CD4+ cells more numerous, in long-lived donors than in aged donors. Observed TCR beta diversity per million T cells went down as age went up. This fall followed a roughly linear course with age. For the donors, CMV status was unknown and possibly confounded expanded clonotype changes.

Through a sample-barcoded 5' primer and a J-beta primer mix, a second PCR was run for roughly 6 to 11 cycles. Via MiXCR, TCRdb re-called the 5' RACE reads, giving one row per CDR3 protein. This sample carries hundreds of thousands of distinct CDR3 sequences, 58% of them seen once, and the ten largest clones take 22%. Caucasian, healthy and from Russia, the donors were aged between 6 and 90. CDR1 is SNHLY, CDR2 FYNNEI, per germline. The CDR3 runs to 17 residues. J gave up 2 bases and V 0 bases, and 9 bases lay outside the gene matches. Specimen: blood. The chain combines TRBV2 with TRBJ2-7, with 8 bases identical to TRBD1. This receptor was obtained from a man aged 25-45 years in good health. This CDR3 is CASSEALQAGGPYEQYF. CDR3 in DNA: TGTGCCAGCAGTGAAGCGCTTCAGGCAGGGGGCCCCTACGAGCAGTACTTC. Combining the CDR3 with reference TRBV2 and TRBJ2-7 gives the whole variable domain EPEVTQTPSHQVTQMGQEVILRCVPISNHLYFYWYRQILGQKVEFLVSFYNNEISEKSEIFDDQFSVERPDGSNFTLKIRSTKLEDSAMYFCASSEALQAGGPYEQYFGPGTRLTVT.